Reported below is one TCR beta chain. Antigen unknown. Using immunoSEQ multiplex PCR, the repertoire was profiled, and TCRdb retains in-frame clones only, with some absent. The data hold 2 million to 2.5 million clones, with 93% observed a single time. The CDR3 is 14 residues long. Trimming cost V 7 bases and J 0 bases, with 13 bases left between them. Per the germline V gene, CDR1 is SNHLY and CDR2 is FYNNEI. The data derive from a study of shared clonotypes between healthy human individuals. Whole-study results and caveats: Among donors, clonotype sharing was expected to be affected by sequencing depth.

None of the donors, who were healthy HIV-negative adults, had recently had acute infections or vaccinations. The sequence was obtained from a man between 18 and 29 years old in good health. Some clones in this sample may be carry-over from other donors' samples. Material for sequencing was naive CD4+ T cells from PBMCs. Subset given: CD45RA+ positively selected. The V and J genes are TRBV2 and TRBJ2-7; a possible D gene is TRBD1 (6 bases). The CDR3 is CASKRDRPSYEQYF. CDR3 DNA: TGTGCCAGCAAAAGAGACAGGCCCTCCTACGAGCAGTACTTC. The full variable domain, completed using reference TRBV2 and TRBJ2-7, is EPEVTQTPSHQVTQMGQEVILRCVPISNHLYFYWYRQILGQKVEFLVSFYNNEISEKSEIFDDQFSVERPDGSNFTLKIRSTKLEDSAMYFCASKRDRPSYEQYFGPGTRLTVT.